What follows is one T cell receptor (beta chain) and its context. Which antigen it targets is not known. No much larger clone exists at a distance of one base, and base qualities are not known. This record comes from a study of blood T cell repertoires in COVID-19 (dated by TCRdb to 2020 to 2021). Broadly, across the study: The collaborator samples originated in the United States, Italy and Spain and spanned the acute and convalescent phases of COVID-19. The material from the prospective study consisted of cDNA or gDNA derived from T cells, B-cell-depleted T cells, or PBMCs. Subjects who had been exposed to COVID-19, were actively infected with it, or had recovered from it provided the deeply sampled blood TCRbeta repertoires that made up the dataset. The repertoires were released in a freely available public database intended as a resource for research on the immune response to SARS-CoV-2. Samples came from the ongoing ImmuneRACE study (first 160 participants) plus 1,254 subjects from 6 global collaborators. Sample metadata almost always included a de-identified subject ID, COVID-19 status, age in years and sex. Where available, HLA class I and class II types were taken from metadata supplied by the sample provider and were not determined by assay-based typing.

Participants in the prospective study were aged about 18 to 100 years, lived in about two dozen United States geographic areas, and enrolled through a virtual design. In the prospective study, cohorts were assigned on the basis of participant-reported clinical history obtained from a screening survey and a study questionnaire. For ImmuneRACE Cohort 3, a participant was defined as recovered based on two consecutive negative NP/OP PCR tests, clearance by a healthcare professional, or resolution of symptoms. In the prospective study, whole blood, serum and a nasopharyngeal or oropharyngeal swab were collected from each participant by mobile phlebotomists. Participants in the prospective study had the option to provide additional blood draws and questionnaires over a roughly 2-month period. Prospective study blood samples were shipped either frozen or at room temperature before DNA extraction. Trimming at the junction amounts to 4 bases on V and 0 bases on J, and the germline ends lie 15 bases apart. The CDR3 starts with the cysteine, ends with the phenylalanine, and has 16 residues. The only DNA kept is the CDR3, 48 bases in frame from the first base. CDR1 MGHRA and CDR2 YSYEKL were looked up in the germline V gene.

General conclusions and limits of the study: The quantity of clinical and demographic metadata differed by source and by participant and was supplied without curation.

The immunoSEQ Assay, a bias-controlled multiplex PCR, was used to amplify TCRbeta CDR3 regions from genomic DNA. From the authors' description of their analysis: The number of nucleated cells in each sample was estimated by amplification of reference gene primers within the assay. To quantify the absolute abundance of each unique TCRbeta CDR3 rearrangement, sequence reads were collapsed and filtered. For each sample, productive Simpson clonality was calculated as the square root of Simpson's diversity index over productive rearrangements. Here the immuneACCESS table is served through TCRdb, limited to in-frame sequences with V and J called. Missing clones are a known gap in these copies; in checked studies unresolved V genes cover under half, and the rest lacks a known reason. That table supplies the V and J calls and clone size; D and trimming were determined from the DNA. This sample has around 300,000 clones in its table, and roughly 90% of those were observed once. The ten largest clones add up to 1.5% to 2% of the sample.

This clonotype was obtained from a woman in her thirties or forties who had recovered from COVID-19. The chain joins TRBV4-1 to TRBJ1-1; there is no confident call for the D gene. The source material was PBMCs or T cells enriched from blood (not recorded which). The nucleotide sequence reads TGCGCCAGCAGCCCCCGGGCAGAGGGAATGAACACTGAAGCTTTCTTT. Its translation reads: CASSPRAEGMNTEAFF.